Below, one T cell receptor (beta chain) is given with its context. This sample was included in a study of cytomegalovirus exposure and HLA in healthy donors. The PCR contained 60 Vbeta and 13 Jbeta primers. The table came from immunoSEQ multiplex PCR; TCRdb's copy has only in-frame clones and leaves some out. The sample includes about 200,000 clones, roughly three quarters of them seen just once. The CDR3 is 16 amino acids. Looked up from germline, CDR1 is MNHEY and CDR2 is SMNVEV (reference sequence). The trim removed 6 bases at V and 2 bases at J, leaving 12 bases unmatched. The J gene is TRBJ2-7, the V gene TRBV27, with 8 bases aligning to TRBD1. This sequence was found in a man aged 50-60 years in good health and CMV-seronegative. Specimen: PBMCs. CDR3 in amino acids: CASRKPGQGQTYEQYF. Here the CDR3 DNA reads TGTGCCAGCAGAAAACCTGGACAGGGCCAGACCTACGAGCAGTACTTC.